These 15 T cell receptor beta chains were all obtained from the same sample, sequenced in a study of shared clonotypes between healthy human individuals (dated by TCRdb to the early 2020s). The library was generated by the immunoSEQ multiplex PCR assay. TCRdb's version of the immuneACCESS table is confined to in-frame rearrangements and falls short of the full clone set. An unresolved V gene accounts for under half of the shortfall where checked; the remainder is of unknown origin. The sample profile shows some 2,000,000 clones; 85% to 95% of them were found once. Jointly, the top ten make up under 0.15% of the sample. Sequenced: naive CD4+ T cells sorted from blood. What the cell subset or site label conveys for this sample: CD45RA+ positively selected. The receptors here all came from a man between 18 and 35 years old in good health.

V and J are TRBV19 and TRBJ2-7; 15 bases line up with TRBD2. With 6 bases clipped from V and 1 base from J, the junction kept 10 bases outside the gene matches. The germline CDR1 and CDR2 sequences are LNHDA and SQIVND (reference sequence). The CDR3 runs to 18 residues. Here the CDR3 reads CASRGTPGLAGGSYEQYF. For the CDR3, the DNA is TGTGCCAGTAGGGGAACTCCGGGACTAGCGGGAGGTTCCTACGAGCAGTACTTC. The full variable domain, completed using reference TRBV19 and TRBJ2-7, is DGGITQSPKYLFRKEGQNVTLSCEQNLNHDAMYWYRQDPGQGLRLIYYSQIVNDFQKGDIAEGYSVSREKKESFPLTVTSAQKNPTAFYLCASRGTPGLAGGSYEQYFGPGTRLTVT.

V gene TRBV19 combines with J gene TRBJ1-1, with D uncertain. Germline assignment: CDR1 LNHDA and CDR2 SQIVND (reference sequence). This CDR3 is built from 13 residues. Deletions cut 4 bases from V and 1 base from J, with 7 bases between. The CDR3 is CASSTDSNTEAFF. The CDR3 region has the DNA TGTGCCAGTAGTACTGACTCGAACACTGAAGCTTTCTTT.

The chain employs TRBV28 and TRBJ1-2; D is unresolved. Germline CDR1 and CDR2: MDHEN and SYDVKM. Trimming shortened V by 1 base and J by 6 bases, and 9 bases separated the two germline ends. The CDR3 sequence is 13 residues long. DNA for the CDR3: TGTGCCAGCAGTTTATTAGTCCAGGATGGCTACACCTTC. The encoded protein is CASSLLVQDGYTF.

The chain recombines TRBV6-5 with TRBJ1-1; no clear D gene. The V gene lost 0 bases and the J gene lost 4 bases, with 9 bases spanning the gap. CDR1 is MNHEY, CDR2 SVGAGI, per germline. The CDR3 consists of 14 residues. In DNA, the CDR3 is TGTGCCAGCAGTTACTCGTCGGGGTCCACTGAAGCTTTCTTT. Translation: CASSYSSGSTEAFF.

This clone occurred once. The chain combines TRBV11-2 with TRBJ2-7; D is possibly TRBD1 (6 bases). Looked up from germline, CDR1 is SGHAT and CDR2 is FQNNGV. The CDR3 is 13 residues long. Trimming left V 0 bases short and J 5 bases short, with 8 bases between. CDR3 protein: CASSLDTGNEQYF. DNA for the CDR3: TGTGCCAGCAGCTTAGACACAGGGAACGAGCAGTACTTC. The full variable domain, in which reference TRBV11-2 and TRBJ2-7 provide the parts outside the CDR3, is EAGVAQSPRYKIIEKRQSVAFWCNPISGHATLYWYQQILGQGPKLLIQFQNNGVVDDSQLPKDRFSAERLKGVDSTLKIQPAKLEDSAVYLCASSLDTGNEQYFGPGTRLTVT.

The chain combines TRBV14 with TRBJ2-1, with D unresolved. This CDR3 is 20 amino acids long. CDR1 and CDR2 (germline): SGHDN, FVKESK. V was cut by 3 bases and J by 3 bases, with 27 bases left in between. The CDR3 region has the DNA TGTGCCAGCAGCCAGCAAGGGCCAAAAGGCTTCAGCTTCGTCTACAATGAGCAGTTCTTC. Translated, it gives CASSQQGPKGFSFVYNEQFF.

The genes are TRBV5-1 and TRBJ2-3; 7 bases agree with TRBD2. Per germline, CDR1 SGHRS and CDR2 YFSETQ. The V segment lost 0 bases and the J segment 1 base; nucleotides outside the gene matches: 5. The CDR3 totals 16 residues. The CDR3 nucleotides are TGCGCCAGCAGCTTGGACCCCGCGGGGGGCACAGATACGCAGTATTTT. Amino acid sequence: CASSLDPAGGTDTQYF.

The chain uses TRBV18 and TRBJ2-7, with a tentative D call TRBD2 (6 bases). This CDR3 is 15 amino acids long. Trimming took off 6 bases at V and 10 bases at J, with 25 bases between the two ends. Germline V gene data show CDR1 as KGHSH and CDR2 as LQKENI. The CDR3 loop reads CASSRQPRDPTSQYF. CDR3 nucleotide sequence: TGTGCCAGCTCGCGTCAACCGCGGGACCCTACGAGCCAGTACTTC. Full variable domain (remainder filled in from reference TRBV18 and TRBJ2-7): NAGVMQNPRHLVRRRGQEARLRCSPMKGHSHVYWYRQLPEEGLKFMVYLQKENIIDESGMPKERFSAEFPKEGPSILRIQQVVRGDSAAYFCASSRQPRDPTSQYFGPGTRLTVT.

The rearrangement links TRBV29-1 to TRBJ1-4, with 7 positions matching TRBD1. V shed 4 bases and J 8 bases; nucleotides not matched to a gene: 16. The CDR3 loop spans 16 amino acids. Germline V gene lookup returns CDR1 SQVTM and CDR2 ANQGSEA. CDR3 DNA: TGCAGCGTTGGAGGGAACGGGGGACAGAGCACAGAAAAACTGTTTTTT. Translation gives CSVGGNGGQSTEKLFF. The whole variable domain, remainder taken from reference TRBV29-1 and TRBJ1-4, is SAVISQKPSRDICQRGTSLTIQCQVDSQVTMMFWYRQQPGQSLTLIATANQGSEATYESGFVIDKFPISRPNLTFSTLTVSNMSPEDSSIYLCSVGGNGGQSTEKLFFGSGTQLSVL.

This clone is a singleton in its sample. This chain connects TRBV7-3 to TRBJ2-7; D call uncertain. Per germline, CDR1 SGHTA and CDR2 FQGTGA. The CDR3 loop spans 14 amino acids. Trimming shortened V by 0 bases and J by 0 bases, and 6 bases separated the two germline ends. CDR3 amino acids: CASSLTSSSYEQYF. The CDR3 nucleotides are TGTGCCAGCAGCTTAACCTCGAGCTCCTACGAGCAGTACTTC.

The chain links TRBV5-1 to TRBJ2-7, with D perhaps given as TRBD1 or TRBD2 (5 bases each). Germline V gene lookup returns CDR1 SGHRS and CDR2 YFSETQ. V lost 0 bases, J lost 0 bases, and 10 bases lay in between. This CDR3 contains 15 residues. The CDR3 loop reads CASSLERGTSYEQYF. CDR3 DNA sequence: TGCGCCAGCAGCTTGGAACGGGGCACCTCCTACGAGCAGTACTTC.

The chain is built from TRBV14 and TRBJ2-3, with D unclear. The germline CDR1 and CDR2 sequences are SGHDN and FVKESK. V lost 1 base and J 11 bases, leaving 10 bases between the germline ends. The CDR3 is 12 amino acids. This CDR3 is CASSQVGHRQYF. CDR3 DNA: TGTGCCAGCAGCCAAGTCGGCCATCGGCAGTATTTT.

CDR3 sequence (DNA): TGTGCCAGCAGAGATGGCGCCAAAAACATTCAGTACTTC. It is translated as CASRDGAKNIQYF. V is TRBV28 and J is TRBJ2-4; D not resolved. With 6 bases removed from V and 1 base from J, the gap between germline ends came to 7 bases. There are 13 residues in the CDR3. Germline V gene sequence: CDR1 MDHEN, CDR2 SYDVKM.

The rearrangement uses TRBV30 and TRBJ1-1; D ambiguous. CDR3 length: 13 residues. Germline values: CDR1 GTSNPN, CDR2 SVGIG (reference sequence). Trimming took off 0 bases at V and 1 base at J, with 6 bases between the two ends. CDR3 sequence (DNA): TGTGCCTGGAGTGTGTCGGCGAACACTGAAGCTTTCTTT. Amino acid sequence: CAWSVSANTEAFF. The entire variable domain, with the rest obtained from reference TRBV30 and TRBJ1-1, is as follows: SQTIHQWPATLVQPVGSPLSLECTVEGTSNPNLYWYRQAAGRGLQLLFYSVGIGQISSEVPQNLSASRPQDRQFILSSKKLLLSDSGFYLCAWSVSANTEAFFGQGTRLTVV.

The CDR3 region is CASTPSDRAIYEQYF. As DNA, the CDR3 is TGTGCCAGCACCCCTTCCGACAGGGCTATCTACGAGCAGTACTTC. This chain joins TRBV28 and TRBJ2-7, with 7 bases aligning to TRBD1. This CDR3 comprises 15 residues. V shed 7 bases and J 3 bases; nucleotides not matched to a gene: 12. The germline V gene encodes CDR1 MDHEN and CDR2 SYDVKM. Complete variable domain (other parts from reference TRBV28 and TRBJ2-7): DVKVTQSSRYLVKRTGEKVFLECVQDMDHENMFWYRQDPGLGLRLIYFSYDVKMKEKGDIPEGYSVSREKKERFSLILESASTNQTSMYLCASTPSDRAIYEQYFGPGTRLTVT.